The present T cell receptor (beta chain) was sequenced within a study of cytomegalovirus exposure and HLA in healthy donors. With 3 bases removed from V and 2 bases from J, the gap between germline ends came to 8 bases. There are 15 residues in the CDR3. Germline V CDR1 and CDR2: MNHEY, SMNVEV (reference sequence). The PCR made use of 60 Vbeta and 13 Jbeta primers. Here immunoSEQ multiplex PCR was the method, and the copy in TCRdb shows in-frame clones only, minus some. The sample includes under 200,000 clones, 70% to 85% of them seen just once. This chain links TRBV27 with TRBJ2-6, with D unresolved. This clonotype originated in a man aged 50 or older in good health and CMV-seropositive. Sequenced sample: PBMCs. CDR3 in amino acids: CASSFYVAGANVLTF. The CDR3 DNA sequence: TGTGCCAGCAGTTTCTATGTGGCTGGGGCCAACGTCCTGACTTTC.